A selection of T cell receptor beta chains follows, all from one sample in a study of Tregs in tolerant kidney transplant recipients. Using immunoSEQ multiplex PCR, the repertoire was profiled, and TCRdb retains in-frame clones only, with some absent. This table has 81,000 or so clones, around 90% appearing once. Sequencing used CD4+ T cells from blood (PBMCs), obtained 24 months after the transplant. The source of these receptors is a human patient who received a combined kidney and bone marrow transplant. Some T cells may possibly be graft donor cells. The CDR3 runs from the conserved cysteine through the conserved F or W. D genes are given only for firm matches. Clone size is shown for a subset of rows, as once, few, many or a class of expanded clone.

TRBV11-3	TRBJ2-1	TRBD2	once	CASRLAGVYNEQFF	TGTGCCAGCAGGTTAGCGGGAGTTTACAATGAGCAGTTCTTC
TRBV19	TRBJ1-5	NA	NA	CASSLQGPQHF	TGTGCCAGTAGTCTACAGGGGCCCCAGCATTTT
TRBV7-9	TRBJ1-2	NA	NA	CASSLAGTNYGYTF	TGTGCCAGCAGCTTGGCAGGAACTAACTATGGCTACACCTTC
TRBV19	TRBJ2-3	NA	once	CASSENRGTDTQYF	TGTGCCAGTAGCGAAAATCGGGGCACAGATACGCAGTATTTT
TRBV12-5	TRBJ2-7	NA	NA	CASGLAGGNEQYF	TGTGCTAGTGGTTTGGCAGGAGGAAACGAGCAGTACTTC
TRBV28	TRBJ1-4	NA	few	CATLDSATNEKLFF	TGTGCCACTCTTGACAGTGCAACTAATGAAAAACTGTTTTTT
TRBV7-3	TRBJ2-7	TRBD1	NA	CASSLTGTGLYEQYF	TGTGCCAGCAGCTTAACCGGGACAGGGCTCTACGAGCAGTACTTC
TRBV5-1	TRBJ1-3	NA	NA	CASSLAQGGGNTIYF	TGCGCCAGCAGCCTCGCACAGGGAGGGGGAAACACCATATATTTT
TRBV28	TRBJ2-7	NA	once	CASTPGHQTYEQYF	TGTGCCAGCACCCCGGGACACCAGACCTACGAGCAGTACTTC
TRBV7-2	TRBJ2-5	NA	NA	CASSLWAGGKETQYF	TGTGCCAGCAGCTTATGGGCTGGCGGGAAAGAGACCCAGTACTTC
TRBV18	TRBJ1-1	NA	NA	CASSPLAGVNTEAFF	TGTGCCAGCTCACCACTTGCAGGGGTGAACACTGAAGCTTTCTTT
TRBV25-1	TRBJ2-2	NA	few	CASSEFSGELFF	TGTGCCAGCAGTGAGTTCTCCGGGGAGCTGTTTTTT
TRBV10-2	TRBJ2-5	TRBD2	NA	CASSESDGGAGETQYF	TGCGCCAGCAGTGAGTCGGACGGGGGGGCGGGAGAGACCCAGTACTTC
TRBV18	TRBJ2-7	NA	NA	CASSLVGGGGQTYEQYF	TGTGCCAGCTCCCTGGTTGGGGGAGGAGGGCAAACCTACGAGCAGTACTTC
TRBV21-1	TRBJ2-2	NA	NA	CASSKPGVNTGELFF	TGTGCCAGCAGCAAGCCAGGGGTTAACACCGGGGAGCTGTTTTTT
TRBV6-1	TRBJ1-1	NA	NA	CASSTRVLGGTEAFF	TGTGCCAGCAGTACCCGAGTGCTGGGGGGCACTGAAGCTTTCTTT
TRBV11-2	TRBJ1-3	TRBD1	NA	CASSLGTGTGNTIYF	TGTGCCAGCAGCTTAGGGACAGGAACTGGAAACACCATATATTTT
TRBV27	TRBJ2-1	TRBD2	NA	CASSSREVVNEQFF	TGTGCCAGCAGTTCTCGGGAGGTGGTCAATGAGCAGTTCTTC
TRBV7-8	TRBJ2-1	TRBD2	NA	CASSLAAGEVYEQFF	TGTGCCAGCAGCTTAGCCGCGGGGGAGGTGTATGAGCAGTTCTTC
TRBV7-3	TRBJ2-1	TRBD2	NA	CASSLSSGAVLNEQFF	TGTGCCAGCAGCTTAAGTAGCGGGGCTGTTTTAAATGAGCAGTTCTTC
TRBV2	TRBJ2-2	NA	NA	CASRVTVPGELFF	TGTGCCAGCAGGGTAACAGTTCCCGGGGAGCTGTTTTTT
TRBV2	TRBJ1-2	TRBD1	NA	CASVRDRLNYGYTF	TGTGCCAGCGTACGGGACAGGCTCAACTATGGCTACACCTTC
TRBV4-3	TRBJ1-2	NA	few	CASSQDRTSYGYTF	TGCGCCAGCAGCCAAGATAGGACTTCCTATGGCTACACCTTC
TRBV19	TRBJ1-5	NA	NA	CASSIGRGGIEQPQHF	TGTGCCAGTAGTATTGGGCGGGGGGGGATTGAACAGCCCCAGCATTTT
TRBV11-1	TRBJ2-1	NA	NA	CASSLGGPGVF	TGTGCCAGCAGCTTGGGGGGACCGGGGGTCTTC
TRBV6-1	TRBJ2-7	TRBD1	NA	CASSADRGSYEQYF	TGTGCCAGCAGTGCCGACAGGGGAAGCTACGAGCAGTACTTC
TRBV27	TRBJ1-1	TRBD1	NA	CASSRTGNTEAFF	TGTGCCAGCAGTCGGACAGGGAACACTGAAGCTTTCTTT
TRBV7-9	TRBJ1-2	NA	NA	CASSLAQSRKYGYTF	TGTGCCAGCAGCTTAGCGCAGTCAAGAAAATATGGCTACACCTTC